This is a list of T cell receptor beta chains from one sample in a study of breast tumors, draining lymph nodes, adjacent tissues. TCRdb re-derived calls from the multiplex PCR reads in MiXCR, one entry per CDR3 protein. This sample has 140,000 or so distinct CDR3 sequences, with around a third found just once. The sequencing input was axillary lymph node tissue. These receptors all come from a female donor with breast cancer. Some clones in this sample may be carry-over from other donors' samples. CDR3s include the opening cysteine and the closing phenylalanine or tryptophan. D genes are given only for firm matches. Clone size is shown for a subset of rows, as once, few, many or a class of expanded clone.

j_call: TRBJ2-2; v_call: TRBV6-4; d_call: TRBD2; clone_size: NA; cdr3_aa: CASARGGSTGELFF; cdr3_nt: TGTGCCAGCGCTCGCGGGGGTAGCACCGGGGAGCTGTTTTTT
j_call: TRBJ2-1; v_call: TRBV2; d_call: NA; clone_size: NA; cdr3_aa: CARAWAGRTYNEQFF; cdr3_nt: TGTGCTAGAGCGTGGGCAGGGAGGACCTACAATGAGCAGTTCTTC
j_call: TRBJ1-5; v_call: TRBV27; d_call: NA; clone_size: many; cdr3_aa: CASSLRGSNQPQHF; cdr3_nt: TGTGCCAGCAGTTTGAGGGGTAGCAATCAGCCCCAGCATTTT
j_call: TRBJ1-1; v_call: TRBV11-3; d_call: TRBD1; clone_size: NA; cdr3_aa: CASSKGGASTVAFF; cdr3_nt: TGTGCCAGCAGTAAAGGGGGCGCAAGCACTGTAGCTTTCTTT
j_call: TRBJ2-5; v_call: TRBV6-5; d_call: TRBD1; clone_size: NA; cdr3_aa: CASSQRYTGTGGEETQYF; cdr3_nt: TGTGCCAGCAGCCAAAGGTACACCGGGACAGGGGGCGAAGAGACCCAGTACTTC
j_call: TRBJ1-4; v_call: TRBV20-1; d_call: TRBD1; clone_size: many; cdr3_aa: CSATGTGSFKLFF; cdr3_nt: TGCAGTGCAACCGGGACAGGGAGTTTTAAACTGTTTTTT
j_call: TRBJ2-3; v_call: TRBV6-5; d_call: TRBD1; clone_size: many; cdr3_aa: CASSHSGTGASHDTQYF; cdr3_nt: TGTGCCAGCAGTCACTCCGGGACAGGAGCCTCCCACGATACGCAGTATTTT
j_call: TRBJ2-7; v_call: TRBV15; d_call: TRBD2; clone_size: once; cdr3_aa: CATSRGLAGGLYEQYF; cdr3_nt: TGTGCCACCAGCCGTGGACTAGCGGGGGGTCTCTACGAGCAGTACTTC
j_call: TRBJ2-5; v_call: TRBV7-9; d_call: NA; clone_size: NA; cdr3_aa: CASSFSRTEKDHYQETQYF; cdr3_nt: TGTGCCAGCAGCTTTAGTCGGACAGAGAAAGACCATTACCAAGAGACCCAGTACTTC
j_call: TRBJ2-6; v_call: TRBV11-2; d_call: TRBD1; clone_size: many; cdr3_aa: CASTRQGKSSGANVLTF; cdr3_nt: TGTGCCAGCACCAGACAGGGGAAAAGTTCCGGGGCCAACGTCCTGACTTTC
j_call: TRBJ1-3; v_call: TRBV3-1; d_call: NA; clone_size: many; cdr3_aa: CASSQETARNTIYF; cdr3_nt: TGTGCCAGCAGCCAAGAAACAGCCAGAAACACCATATATTTT